The following is a T cell receptor (beta chain) sequence with its context. This sample is part of a study of cytotoxic CD8 clonotypes in ibrutinib-treated CLL. CDR1 SNHLY and CDR2 FYNNEI come from the germline V gene. Trimming at V came to 4 bases and at J to 13 bases, leaving 20 bases not matched to a gene. The CDR3 contains 17 residues. TCRdb's copy holds only in-frame clones and misses some; the assay was immunoSEQ multiplex PCR. The profile covers 65,000 to 80,000 clones, with approximately 87% appearing a single time and around 37% taken by the ten largest. This sample comprised PBMCs, obtained after 24 months of ibrutinib treatment. The sequence derives from a human donor with chronic lymphocytic leukemia. This rearrangement joins TRBV2 to TRBJ2-1, with 9 bases identical to TRBD1. The CDR3 DNA follows: TGTGCCAGCAGTGCCCTCAACAGGGGGCGCTTCCAATCAGTCCAGTTCTTC. It is translated as CASSALNRGRFQSVQFF. The variable domain in full, with the rest retrieved from reference TRBV2 and TRBJ2-1, is EPEVTQTPSHQVTQMGQEVILRCVPISNHLYFYWYRQILGQKVEFLVSFYNNEISEKSEIFDDQFSVERPDGSNFTLKIRSTKLEDSAMYFCASSALNRGRFQSVQFFGPGTRLTVL.